The sequence of this T cell receptor (beta chain) was determined in a study of blood T cell repertoires in COVID-19. Study information: The United States, Italy and Spain provided the acute and convalescent COVID-19 samples.

The CDR3 is 13 residues long. CDR1 and CDR2 from the germline V gene are GTSNPN and SVGIG (reference sequence). With 0 bases clipped from V and 8 bases from J, the junction kept 5 bases outside the gene matches. The protocol was immunoSEQ multiplex PCR, while the TCRdb copy is restricted to in-frame clones and leaves out a portion. The table records more than 300,000 clones, about nine tenths of them present only once. The rearrangement uses TRBV30 and TRBJ1-1; TRBD1 aligns across 8 bases. Sequencing used PBMCs or T cells enriched from blood (not recorded which). The receptor was isolated from a man younger than 45 who had recovered from COVID-19. The CDR3 DNA follows: TGTGCCTGGAGTGTCCAGGGGGCAGAAGAAGCTTTCTTT. It is translated as CAWSVQGAEEAFF.